A single sample gave rise to the 29 T cell receptor beta chains below, sequenced in a study of beta chain features in type 1 diabetes. The study, taken as a whole, reports: Moderate but significant shortening of TCRB CDR3s was recorded in all four CD4+ subsets from Type 1 diabetes patients.

These receptors' antigens are unknown. Expressed TCRB transcripts were sequenced because the entire RNA isolate underwent reverse transcription. The table came from immunoSEQ multiplex PCR; TCRdb's copy has only in-frame clones and leaves some out. This sample has 300,000 or so clones; approximately 13% occur once, and the top ten carry 0.013% to 0.015%. The specimen sequenced was naive CD4+ T cells from blood. Source of these receptors: a woman between 18 and 29 years old with type 1 diabetes.

The chain joins TRBV11-3 to TRBJ1-1; D possibly corresponds to TRBD1 (5 bases). The CDR3 covers 14 residues. The V gene lost 5 bases and the J gene lost 7 bases, with 17 bases spanning the gap. From germline, CDR1 is SGHNT and CDR2 YENEEA. The CDR3 is CASSQGGIYNEAFF. CDR3 DNA: TGTGCCAGCAGCCAGGGTGGAATCTATAATGAAGCTTTCTTT.

This clone has just a few counts. The chain employs TRBV5-4 and TRBJ2-6; D is undetermined. Germline V gene sequence: CDR1 SGHNT, CDR2 YYREEE (reference sequence). V gave up 6 bases and J gave up 2 bases, with 15 bases separating them. The CDR3 loop spans 16 amino acids. The CDR3 region has the DNA TGTGCCAGCACGGAGACTCTCTGGGCTGGGGCCAACGTCCTGACTTTC. Translating gives CASTETLWAGANVLTF.

The chain employs TRBV10-2 and TRBJ2-1, with TRBD1 matching over 11 bases. Germline V gene data show CDR1 as WSHSY and CDR2 as SAAADI. The CDR3 runs to 13 residues. V lost 7 bases to trimming and J lost 7 bases; unmatched junction nucleotides: 3. Here the CDR3 reads CASNGQGANEQFF. As DNA, the CDR3 is TGCGCCAGCAACGGACAGGGGGCAAATGAGCAGTTCTTC.

This clone was counted a few times. V and J are TRBV30 and TRBJ1-2; D call uncertain. The germline V and J ends were trimmed by 1 base and 8 bases, with 8 bases remaining between them. CDR1 and CDR2 (germline): GTSNPN, SVGIG (reference sequence). This CDR3 has 11 amino acids. The DNA for the CDR3 is TGTGCCTGGAGTGGGGCGGGGGGCTACACCTTC. This sequence encodes CAWSGAGGYTF.

This clone was picked up a small number of times. The V gene is TRBV4-1, the J gene TRBJ1-1; TRBD1 is a possible D gene (6 bases). With 2 bases removed from V and 7 bases from J, the gap between germline ends came to 14 bases. Germline-derived CDR1 and CDR2 are MGHRA and YSYEKL. CDR3 length equals 14 residues. CDR3 sequence: CASSQPDRRFEAFF. DNA for the CDR3: TGCGCCAGCAGCCAACCCGACAGGAGGTTTGAAGCTTTCTTT.

This clone was seen only a few times. The CDR3 DNA sequence: TGTGCCAGCAGCAGACAGGCCGGGGAGCTGTTTTTT. Translated, it gives CASSRQAGELFF. The rearrangement uses TRBV2 and TRBJ2-2; D is possibly TRBD1 (6 bases). The CDR3 totals 12 residues. From germline, CDR1 is SNHLY and CDR2 FYNNEI. V lost 6 bases, J lost 6 bases, and 8 bases lay in between.

This clone occurred a few times. The V gene is TRBV10-3, the J gene TRBJ2-5; possible D gene TRBD1, 5 bases. CDR1 and CDR2 from the germline V gene are ENHRY and SYGVKD. Trimming removed 0 bases at V and 3 bases at J, with 11 bases between. CDR3 length equals 15 residues. CDR3 DNA sequence: TGTGCCATCAGTGAGTCGAAACAGGCCGAAGAGACCCAGTACTTC. Its translation is CAISESKQAEETQYF.

This clone was detected a few times. The chain couples TRBV15 to TRBJ2-1, with 8 bases that match TRBD2. J was trimmed by 0 bases and V by 7 bases; bases with no gene match: 5. This CDR3 has 15 amino acids. The germline V gene encodes CDR1 LNHNV and CDR2 YYDKDF (reference sequence). The CDR3 region has the DNA TGTGCCACCACGGGAGGGCCGAGCTCCTACAATGAGCAGTTCTTC. Residues: CATTGGPSSYNEQFF.

The chain combines TRBV7-2 with TRBJ1-4; TRBD1 agrees at 9 bases. CDR3 size: 14 residues. Germline CDR1 reads SGHTA; CDR2 reads FQGNSA. V shed 5 bases, J shed 5 bases, and the junction held 3 bases outside the gene matches. The CDR3 reads CASSQTGGNEKLFF. The CDR3 DNA sequence: TGTGCCAGCAGCCAAACAGGGGGCAATGAAAAACTGTTTTTT.

This clone was seen only a few times. This sequence joins TRBV2 and TRBJ2-7; maybe TRBD1 (6 bases). The CDR3 contains 14 residues. Trimming took 7 bases from V and 2 from J, leaving 15 bases between them. The V gene's germline CDR1 is SNHLY and CDR2 FYNNEI. CDR3 DNA sequence: TGTGCCAGCATGAGGGCAGGGGCTACCTACGAGCAGTACTTC. Encoded protein: CASMRAGATYEQYF.

The chain joins TRBV11-2 to TRBJ2-7, with a possible D match to TRBD2 (6 bases). V gave up 2 bases and J gave up 3 bases, with 23 bases separating them. Germline-derived CDR1 and CDR2 are SGHAT and FQNNGV. This CDR3 contains 18 residues. The CDR3 DNA follows: TGTGCCAGCAGCTTAATCGGAAAGGACTATCTGCTCCACTACGAGCAGTACTTC. This gives the protein CASSLIGKDYLLHYEQYF.

The gene calls are TRBV7-2 and TRBJ2-1; D remains ambiguous. The CDR3 covers 16 residues. V lost 5 bases and J lost 0, with 14 bases in between. Germline V lookup: CDR1 SGHTA, CDR2 FQGNSA. CDR3 loop: CASSPRLPSSYNEQFF. The CDR3 DNA follows: TGTGCCAGCAGCCCAAGACTCCCCAGCTCCTACAATGAGCAGTTCTTC.

This chain connects TRBV7-2 to TRBJ2-3; 11 nucleotides line up with TRBD2. The CDR3 has 16 residues. V shed 0 bases and J 5 bases; nucleotides not matched to a gene: 4. Germline V lookup: CDR1 SGHTA, CDR2 FQGNSA. CDR3 sequence reads: CASSLAIAGGVDTQYF. Written as DNA, the CDR3 is TGTGCCAGCAGCTTAGCGATAGCGGGAGGGGTAGATACGCAGTATTTT.

This clone was seen more than once but under ten times. The J gene is TRBJ1-5, the V gene TRBV12-5; 12 bases are shared with TRBD1. CDR1 and CDR2 (germline): LGHNT, FRNRAP. There are 19 residues in the CDR3. After removal of 0 bases from V and 6 bases from J, the junction contained 12 bases not matched to a gene. This chain's CDR3 is CASGLVPSGQGAASQPQHF. CDR3 coding DNA: TGTGCTAGTGGTTTGGTCCCTTCGGGACAGGGGGCAGCTAGTCAGCCCCAGCATTTT.

This sequence joins TRBV18 and TRBJ1-5; tentative D call: TRBD1 (5 bases). Germline V gene data show CDR1 as KGHSH and CDR2 as LQKENI. The CDR3 spans 13 residues. Trimming took 3 bases from V and 15 from J, leaving 18 bases between them. Here the CDR3 reads CASSPSAQGGRHF. The CDR3 DNA sequence: TGTGCCAGCTCACCCTCGGCTCAGGGAGGGAGGCATTTT.

The J gene is TRBJ2-2, the V gene TRBV28; D remains unclear. Germline V gene sequence: CDR1 MDHEN, CDR2 SYDVKM. The CDR3 consists of 12 residues. The ends were cut back, 10 bases at V and 1 base at J, with 7 bases in the middle. The CDR3 is CATRGNTGELFF. The DNA of the CDR3 is TGTGCCACTCGAGGGAACACCGGGGAGCTGTTTTTT.

The chain has TRBV11-2 and TRBJ2-7; 10 bases line up with TRBD2. V was pared by 1 base and J by 4 bases, with 4 bases of the junction left unmatched. Germline assignment: CDR1 SGHAT and CDR2 FQNNGV. The CDR3 spans 15 residues. The CDR3 loop reads CASSLGPAGGYEQYV. Written as DNA, the CDR3 is TGTGCCAGCAGCTTAGGTCCAGCGGGAGGGTACGAGCAGTACGTC.

V is TRBV15 and J is TRBJ2-5, with a possible D match to TRBD2 (5 bases). CDR1 and CDR2 from the germline V gene are LNHNV and YYDKDF (reference sequence). Deletions cut 6 bases from V and 1 base from J, with 18 bases between. The CDR3 is 16 residues long. The CDR3 is CATSIRDYYGQETQYF. DNA of the CDR3: TGTGCCACCAGTATACGTGACTATTACGGCCAAGAGACCCAGTACTTC.

V usage is TRBV11-3 and J usage is TRBJ2-1; 7 nucleotides agree with TRBD1. This CDR3 has 13 residues. CDR1 and CDR2 from the germline V gene are SGHNT and YENEEA. V was clipped by 5 bases and J by 10 bases; unmatched bases: 8. This CDR3 reads CASSPGQYQEQFF. The CDR3 DNA reads TGTGCCAGCAGCCCGGGACAGTATCAGGAGCAGTTCTTC.

The sample holds a few counts of this clone. The J gene is TRBJ1-1, the V gene TRBV18; 8 bases align to TRBD1. Germline CDR1 reads KGHSH; CDR2 reads LQKENI. The CDR3 is made up of 14 amino acids. V lost 3 bases, J lost 5 bases, and 5 bases stayed unmatched. The DNA for the CDR3 is TGTGCCAGCTCACCGGACAGGGCGAAAACTGAAGCTTTCTTT. This encodes CASSPDRAKTEAFF.

This clone was counted a few times. V is TRBV11-2 and J is TRBJ2-2; the match to TRBD2 covers 9 bases. With V trimmed by 3 bases and J by 4 bases, 6 bases remained unmatched. CDR1 is SGHAT and CDR2 is FQNNGV in the germline V gene. This CDR3 has 16 residues. Here the CDR3 reads CASSFLAGAATGELFF. The CDR3 bases are TGTGCCAGCAGCTTCTTAGCGGGAGCCGCCACCGGGGAGCTGTTTTTT.

This clone was seen a few times. This sequence joins TRBV30 and TRBJ1-3, with 7 bases identical to TRBD1. Germline CDR1 reads GTSNPN; CDR2 reads SVGIG (reference sequence). The CDR3 has 16 residues. After removal of 3 bases from V and 0 bases from J, the junction contained 8 bases not matched to a gene. The CDR3 coding sequence is TGTGCCTGGAGAAGAAGGACAGGCGCCTCTGGAAACACCATATATTTT. Translating gives CAWRRRTGASGNTIYF.

V gene TRBV11-2 combines with J gene TRBJ2-7; the match to TRBD2 covers 10 bases. The germline gives CDR1 SGHAT, CDR2 FQNNGV. The CDR3 extends over 15 amino acids. After removal of 5 bases from V and 0 bases from J, the junction contained 4 bases not matched to a gene. The CDR3 loop is CASSQTSGDSYEQYV. The CDR3 DNA is TGTGCCAGCAGCCAAACTAGCGGGGACTCCTACGAGCAGTACGTC.

This clone was picked up a small number of times. The chain employs TRBV27 and TRBJ1-4; maybe TRBD1 (5 bases). V lost 5 bases and J 0 bases, leaving 16 bases between the germline ends. The length of the CDR3 is 17 residues. CDR1 MNHEY and CDR2 SMNVEV come from the germline V gene (reference sequence). Here the CDR3 DNA reads TGTGCCAGCAGTCCAACCGACAGCTTAGCAACTAATGAAAAACTGTTTTTT. As protein: CASSPTDSLATNEKLFF.

This clone was seen only a few times. The CDR3 is CASTDSPWGQPQHF. Written as DNA, the CDR3 is TGTGCCAGCACGGACAGCCCTTGGGGTCAGCCCCAGCATTTT. The V gene is TRBV6-1, the J gene TRBJ1-5; possible D gene TRBD1, 6 bases. This CDR3 has 14 residues. V lost 7 bases and J lost 6, with 16 bases in between. Germline V gene data show CDR1 as MNHNS and CDR2 as SASEGT.

The rearrangement joins TRBV9 to TRBJ2-1; maybe TRBD2 (5 bases). V was cut by 7 bases and J by 4 bases, with 21 bases left in between. The CDR3 length is 16 residues. Per the germline V gene, CDR1 is SGDLS and CDR2 is YYNGEE. The CDR3 DNA sequence: TGTGCCAGCCAAAGCGGAAGACAACGGGGATACAATGAGCAGTTCTTC. It specifies CASQSGRQRGYNEQFF.

The chain recombines TRBV30 with TRBJ2-5; TRBD1 might be the D (6 bases). CDR3 length: 13 residues. Trimming pared 3 bases from V and 7 bases from J, leaving 15 bases between. Germline V lookup: CDR1 GTSNPN, CDR2 SVGIG (reference sequence). Here the CDR3 reads CAWRGTIWWTQYF. CDR3 DNA sequence: TGTGCCTGGAGAGGGACAATCTGGTGGACCCAGTACTTC.

V usage is TRBV5-4 and J usage is TRBJ1-1; TRBD1 agrees at 7 bases. Germline CDR1 is SGHNT and CDR2 is YYREEE (reference sequence). The CDR3 loop spans 14 amino acids. J gave up 10 bases and V 3 bases, and 12 bases lay outside the gene matches. The CDR3 protein is CASSYDRQGRAAFF. The CDR3 nucleotides are TGTGCCAGCAGCTATGATCGACAGGGACGGGCAGCTTTCTTT.

The chain has TRBV21-1 and TRBJ1-2; no check of the table's D call, TRBD1, against the DNA was made. TRBV21-1 is a pseudogene locus. The CDR3 is made up of 15 amino acids. Here the CDR3 reads CASSKGGPCVYGYTF. Here the CDR3 DNA reads TGTGCCAGCAGCAAAGGGGGGCCCTGTGTCTATGGCTACACCTTC.